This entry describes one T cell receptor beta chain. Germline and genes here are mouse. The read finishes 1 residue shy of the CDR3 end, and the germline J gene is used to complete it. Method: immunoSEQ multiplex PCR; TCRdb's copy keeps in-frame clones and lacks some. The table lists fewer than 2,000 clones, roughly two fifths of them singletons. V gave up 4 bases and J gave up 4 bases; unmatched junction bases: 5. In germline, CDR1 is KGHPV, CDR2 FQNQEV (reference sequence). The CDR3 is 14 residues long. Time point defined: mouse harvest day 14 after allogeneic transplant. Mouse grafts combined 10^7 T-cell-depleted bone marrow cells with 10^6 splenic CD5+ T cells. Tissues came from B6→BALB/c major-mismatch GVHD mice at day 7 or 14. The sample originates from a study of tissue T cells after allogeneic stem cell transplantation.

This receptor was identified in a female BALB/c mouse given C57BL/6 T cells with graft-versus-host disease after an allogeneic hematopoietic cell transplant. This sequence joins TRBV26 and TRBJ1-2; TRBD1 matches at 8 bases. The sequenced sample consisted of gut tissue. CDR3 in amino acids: CASSPQGAGSDYTF. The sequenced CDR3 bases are TGTGCCAGCAGTCCCCAGGGGGCTGGCTCCGACTACACC.